This T cell receptor beta chain was recovered during a study of control samples from healthy donors and cancer patients (dated by TCRdb to 2018 to 2020). From the germline V gene, CDR1 is SGHTS and CDR2 is YDEGEE. V loses 4 bases of germline sequence and J loses 3 bases, and the interval between the two ends is 13 bases. Its CDR3 holds 14 amino acids, cysteine through phenylalanine. This entry keeps only the CDR3 DNA: 42 bases, framed from base 1. The library was obtained by the immunoSEQ multiplex PCR assay. TCRdb stores this immuneACCESS table with in-frame sequences only. Part of the clones is absent; in the studies checked, under half of the shortfall reflects unresolved V genes, and no reason is known for the rest. Counted in this sample were approximately 190,000 clones; roughly nine tenths of them appeared once. Less than 2% of the sample is in the top ten clones. This clone was picked up one time. The clone's antigen remains unknown. Base qualities were left out, and no much larger clone turns up one base away.

The receptor was isolated from a man between 25 and 39 years old in good health. This chain joins TRBV5-8 to TRBJ1-2; a tentative D call is TRBD1 (5 bases match). Sequenced: blood. The nucleotides read TGTGCCAGCAGCCCGGTCGGGGGATACTATGGCTACACCTTC. Its product reads: CASSPVGGYYGYTF. With the portions outside the CDR3 filled from the reference TRBV5-8 and TRBJ1-2 genes, the complete variable region becomes EAGVTQSPTHLIKTRGQQATLRCSPISGHTSVYWYQQALGLGLQFLLWYDEGEERNRGNFPPRFSGRQFPNYSSELNVNALELEDSALYLCASSPVGGYYGYTFGSGTRLTVV.